The rows below give T cell receptor beta chains drawn from one sample of a study of Graves' ophthalmopathy and Graves' hyperthyroidism. TCRdb ran MiXCR on the multiplex PCR reads and lists one entry per CDR3 protein. The table lists some 360,000 distinct CDR3 sequences, roughly 15% of them singletons. Sequenced material: peripheral blood. The receptors were sampled from an adult woman with stable Graves' hyperthyroidism. The CDR3 runs from the conserved cysteine through the conserved F or W. D genes are given only for firm matches. A row's size may be missing; if present it is once, few, many or a size class.

clone size,V gene,J gene,D gene,CDR3 protein,CDR3 DNA
few,TRBV6-2/TRBV6-3,TRBJ2-4,TRBD2,CASTISGTSGPKNIQYF,TGTGCCAGCACTATCTCCGGGACTAGTGGTCCCAAAAACATTCAGTACTTC
many,TRBV7-2,TRBJ1-2,.,CASSLSTERGYTF,TGTGCCAGCAGCTTATCTACGGAGCGAGGCTACACCTTC
many,TRBV4-1,TRBJ2-7,TRBD2,CASSQREEYEQYF,TGCGCCAGCAGCCAGCGGGAGGAATACGAGCAGTACTTC
many,TRBV30,TRBJ2-7,.,CAWSFNRVEQYF,TGTGCCTGGAGTTTTAACAGGGTCGAGCAGTACTTC
many,TRBV2,TRBJ2-7,TRBD2,CASNLLAATYEQYF,TGTGCCAGCAACCTCCTAGCGGCCACCTACGAGCAGTACTTC
many,TRBV12-5,TRBJ2-5,.,CASGLRETQYF,TGTGCTAGTGGTTTGAGAGAGACCCAGTACTTC
many,TRBV2,TRBJ2-5,TRBD2,CASSWRSGRGQETQYF,TGTGCCAGCAGTTGGCGTAGCGGGAGGGGACAAGAGACCCAGTACTTC
.,TRBV12-3/TRBV12-4,TRBJ2-7,TRBD1,CASSYSRTGISYEQYF,TGTGCCAGCAGTTACTCCAGGACAGGGATCTCCTACGAGCAGTACTTC
many,TRBV6-1,TRBJ1-2,TRBD1,CASSQTGNGYTF,TGTGCCAGCAGTCAGACAGGGAATGGCTACACCTTC
many,TRBV10-3,TRBJ1-3,TRBD1,CAIGGGDGTGRNTIYF,TGTGCCATCGGTGGGGGTGACGGGACAGGGAGGAACACCATATATTTT
many,TRBV12-3/TRBV12-4,TRBJ1-2,TRBD1,CASSLSGTALVYGYTF,TGTGCCAGCAGTCTAAGCGGGACAGCTTTGGTCTATGGCTACACCTTC
many,TRBV5-6,TRBJ2-5,.,CASSLIEGDETQYF,TGTGCCAGCAGCCTCATCGAGGGAGACGAGACCCAGTACTTC
many,TRBV12-5,TRBJ2-2,.,CASGWTEPLNTGELFF,TGTGCTAGTGGATGGACTGAACCCTTGAACACCGGGGAGCTGTTTTTT
.,TRBV5-1,TRBJ1-3,.,CASSTSNTIYF,TGCGCCAGCAGCACGAGTAACACCATATATTTT
many,TRBV20-1,TRBJ1-2,.,CSAGTKVYGYTF,TGCAGCGCAGGGACAAAAGTCTATGGCTACACCTTC
many,TRBV7-9,TRBJ1-5,.,CASSLGDVMNQPQHF,TGTGCCAGCAGCCTGGGGGATGTGATGAATCAGCCCCAGCATTTT
few,TRBV7-6,TRBJ2-3,.,CASSSLALTDTQYF,TGTGCCAGCAGCTCGTTAGCGCTCACAGATACGCAGTATTTT
many,TRBV20-1,TRBJ1-5,.,CSTKDSNQPQHF,TGCAGTACTAAAGACAGCAATCAGCCCCAGCATTTT
.,TRBV12-3/TRBV12-4,TRBJ2-7,TRBD1,CASSNGGGTGKYYF,TGTGCCAGCAGTAACGGGGGCGGGACAGGGAAGTATTACTTC
many,TRBV11-1,TRBJ2-7,.,CASRPRTGSYEQYF,TGTGCCAGCAGACCTAGAACAGGGAGCTACGAGCAGTACTTC
many,TRBV5-1,TRBJ1-2,.,CASSSGTAGYGYTF,TGCGCCAGCAGCTCCGGGACGGCGGGGTATGGCTACACCTTC
many,TRBV6-1,TRBJ2-7,TRBD1,CASRDRQGGLSYEQYF,TGTGCCAGCAGAGATAGACAGGGGGGCCTCTCCTACGAGCAGTACTTC
many,TRBV29-1,TRBJ2-5,TRBD1,CSVEGRDSFQETQYF,TGCAGCGTTGAAGGTCGGGACAGTTTCCAAGAGACCCAGTACTTC
many,TRBV9,TRBJ2-5,TRBD2,CASSEETSGTYQAQYF,TGTGCCAGCAGCGAGGAGACTAGCGGGACCTACCAAGCCCAGTACTTC
many,TRBV29-1,TRBJ1-2,.,CSVTAGLSGYTF,TGCAGCGTTACGGCAGGTCTTAGTGGCTACACCTTC
many,TRBV28,TRBJ1-5,TRBD1,CASQQGNQPQHF,TGTGCCAGCCAACAGGGGAATCAGCCCCAGCATTTT
many,TRBV20-1,TRBJ1-5,.,CSARNDGEGQEPQHF,TGCAGTGCTAGAAATGATGGTGAGGGTCAGGAGCCCCAGCATTTT
many,TRBV6-2/TRBV6-3,TRBJ2-1,.,CATKEGGDRGEQFF,TGTGCCACCAAGGAAGGGGGAGATCGTGGTGAGCAGTTCTTC